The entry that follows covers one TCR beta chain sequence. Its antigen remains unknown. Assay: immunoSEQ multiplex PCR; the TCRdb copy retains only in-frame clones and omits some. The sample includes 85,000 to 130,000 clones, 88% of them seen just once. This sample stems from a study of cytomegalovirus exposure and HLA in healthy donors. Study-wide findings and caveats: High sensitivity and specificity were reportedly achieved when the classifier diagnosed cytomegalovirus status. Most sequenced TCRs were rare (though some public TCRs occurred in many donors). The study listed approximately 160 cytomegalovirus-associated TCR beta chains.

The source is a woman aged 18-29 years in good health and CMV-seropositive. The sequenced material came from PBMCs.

CDR3: CASSGNREAGNTIYF. The CDR3 bases are TGTGCCAGCAGCGGGAACAGGGAAGCGGGAAACACCATATATTTT. The rearrangement links TRBV7-9 to TRBJ1-3; D might be TRBD1 (6 bases). Germline V lookup: CDR1 SEHNR, CDR2 FQNEAQ (reference sequence). V lost 5 bases, J lost 4 bases, and 15 bases lay in between. This CDR3 has 15 amino acids.